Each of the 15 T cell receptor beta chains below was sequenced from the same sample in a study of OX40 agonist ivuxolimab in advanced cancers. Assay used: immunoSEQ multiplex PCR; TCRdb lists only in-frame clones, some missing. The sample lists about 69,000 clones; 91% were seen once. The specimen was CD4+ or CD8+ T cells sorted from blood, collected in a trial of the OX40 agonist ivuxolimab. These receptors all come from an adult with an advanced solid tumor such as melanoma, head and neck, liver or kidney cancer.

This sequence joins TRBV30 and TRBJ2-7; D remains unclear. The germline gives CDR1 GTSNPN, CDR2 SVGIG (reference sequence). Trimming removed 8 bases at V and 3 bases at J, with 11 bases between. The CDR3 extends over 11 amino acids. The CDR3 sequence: CAVHIGYEQYF. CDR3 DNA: TGTGCCGTACATATCGGCTACGAGCAGTACTTC.

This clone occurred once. The CDR3 region has the DNA TGCGCCAGCAGCTTCCGGACCGGGACGGGGGGGCAGTACTTC. Its translation is CASSFRTGTGGQYF. The genes are TRBV5-1 and TRBJ2-7, with 7 nucleotides matching TRBD2. The germline gives CDR1 SGHRS, CDR2 YFSETQ. CDR3 size: 14 residues. The trim removed 2 bases at V and 9 bases at J, leaving 11 bases unmatched.

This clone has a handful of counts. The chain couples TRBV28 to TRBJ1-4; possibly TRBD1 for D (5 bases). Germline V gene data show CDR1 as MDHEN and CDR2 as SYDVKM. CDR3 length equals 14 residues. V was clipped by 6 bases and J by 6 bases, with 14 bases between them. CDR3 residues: CASSEGTVDEKLFF. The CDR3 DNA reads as TGTGCCAGCAGCGAAGGGACGGTGGATGAAAAACTGTTTTTT.

CDR3 sequence: CASSSRDGLMELFF. In nucleotides, the CDR3 is TGTGCCAGCAGCTCCCGGGACGGATTAATGGAACTGTTTTTT. The chain carries TRBV5-5 and TRBJ1-4; D is possibly TRBD1 (5 bases). The V end lost 3 bases, the J end lost 12 bases, and 18 bases lay between the germline ends. The germline V gene encodes CDR1 SGHKS and CDR2 YYEKEE (reference sequence). This CDR3 has 14 amino acids.

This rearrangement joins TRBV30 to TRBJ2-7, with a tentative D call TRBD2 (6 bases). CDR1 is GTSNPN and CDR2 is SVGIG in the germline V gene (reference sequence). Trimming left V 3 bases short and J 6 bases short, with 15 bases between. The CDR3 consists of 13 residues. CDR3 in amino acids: CAWRAFSGGEQYF. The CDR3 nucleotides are TGTGCCTGGAGAGCCTTTAGCGGAGGCGAGCAGTACTTC.

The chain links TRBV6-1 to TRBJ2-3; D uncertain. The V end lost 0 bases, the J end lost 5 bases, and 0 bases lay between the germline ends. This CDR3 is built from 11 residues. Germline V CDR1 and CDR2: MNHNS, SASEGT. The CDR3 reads CASSEADTQYF. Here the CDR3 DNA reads TGTGCCAGCAGTGAAGCAGATACGCAGTATTTT.

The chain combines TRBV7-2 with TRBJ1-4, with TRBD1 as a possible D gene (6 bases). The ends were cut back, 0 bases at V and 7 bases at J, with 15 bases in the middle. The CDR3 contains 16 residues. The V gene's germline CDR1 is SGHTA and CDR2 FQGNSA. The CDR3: CASSLAIGGVGEKLFF. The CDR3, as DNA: TGTGCCAGCAGCTTAGCGATTGGGGGCGTAGGTGAAAAACTGTTTTTT. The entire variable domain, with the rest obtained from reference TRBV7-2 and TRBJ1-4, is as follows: GAGVSQSPSNKVTEKGKDVELRCDPISGHTALYWYRQSLGQGLEFLIYFQGNSAPDKSGLPSDRFSAERTGGSVSTLTIQRTQQEDSAVYLCASSLAIGGVGEKLFFGSGTQLSVL.

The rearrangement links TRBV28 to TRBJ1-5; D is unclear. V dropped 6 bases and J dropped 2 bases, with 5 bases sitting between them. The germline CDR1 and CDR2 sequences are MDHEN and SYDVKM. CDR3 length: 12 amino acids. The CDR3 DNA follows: TGTGCCAGCAGGGGTGGCAATCAGCCCCAGCATTTT. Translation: CASRGGNQPQHF.

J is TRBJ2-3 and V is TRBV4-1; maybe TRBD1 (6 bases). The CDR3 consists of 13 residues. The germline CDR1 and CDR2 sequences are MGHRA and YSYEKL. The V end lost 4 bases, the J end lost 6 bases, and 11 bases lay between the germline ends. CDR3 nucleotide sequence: TGCGCCAGCAGCCTGGACAGTGTGGATACGCAGTATTTT. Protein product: CASSLDSVDTQYF.

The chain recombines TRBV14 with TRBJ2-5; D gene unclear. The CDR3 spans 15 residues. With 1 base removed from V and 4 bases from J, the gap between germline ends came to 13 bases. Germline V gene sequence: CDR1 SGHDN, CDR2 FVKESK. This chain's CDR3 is CASSQVNSRIETQYF. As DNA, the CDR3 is TGTGCCAGCAGCCAAGTTAATTCGAGGATAGAGACCCAGTACTTC.

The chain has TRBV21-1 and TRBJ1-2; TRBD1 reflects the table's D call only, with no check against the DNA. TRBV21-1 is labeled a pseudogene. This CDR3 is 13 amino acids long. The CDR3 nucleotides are TGTGCCAGCAGTACAGGGTTTGACTATGGCTACACCTTC. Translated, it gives CASSTGFDYGYTF.

The CDR3 DNA follows: TGTGCTAGTGGTTTGGTACAGGATCAGCCCCAGCATTTT. Its protein product is CASGLVQDQPQHF. V and J are TRBV12-5 and TRBJ1-5; D might be TRBD1 (5 bases). The V and J ends lost 0 bases and 5 bases respectively, with 5 bases between them. CDR1 is LGHNT and CDR2 is FRNRAP in the germline V gene. This CDR3 has 13 amino acids.

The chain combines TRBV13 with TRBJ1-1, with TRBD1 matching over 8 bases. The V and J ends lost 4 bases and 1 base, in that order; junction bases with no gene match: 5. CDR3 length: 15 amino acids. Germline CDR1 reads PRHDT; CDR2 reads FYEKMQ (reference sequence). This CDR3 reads CASSSSGTGNTEAFF. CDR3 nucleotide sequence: TGTGCCAGCAGCTCTTCCGGGACAGGGAACACTGAAGCTTTCTTT.

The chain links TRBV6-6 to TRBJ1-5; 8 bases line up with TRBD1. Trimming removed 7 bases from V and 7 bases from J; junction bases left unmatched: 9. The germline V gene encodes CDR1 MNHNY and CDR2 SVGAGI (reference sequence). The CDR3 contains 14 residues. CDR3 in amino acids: CASKVGQGAQPQHF. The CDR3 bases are TGTGCCAGCAAAGTAGGGCAGGGGGCGCAGCCCCAGCATTTT.

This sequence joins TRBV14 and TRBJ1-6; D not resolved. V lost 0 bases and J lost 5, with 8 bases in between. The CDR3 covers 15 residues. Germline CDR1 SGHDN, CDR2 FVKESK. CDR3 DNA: TGTGCCAGCAGCCAAGATGGACGGAATAATTCACCCCTCCACTTT. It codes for CASSQDGRNNSPLHF.